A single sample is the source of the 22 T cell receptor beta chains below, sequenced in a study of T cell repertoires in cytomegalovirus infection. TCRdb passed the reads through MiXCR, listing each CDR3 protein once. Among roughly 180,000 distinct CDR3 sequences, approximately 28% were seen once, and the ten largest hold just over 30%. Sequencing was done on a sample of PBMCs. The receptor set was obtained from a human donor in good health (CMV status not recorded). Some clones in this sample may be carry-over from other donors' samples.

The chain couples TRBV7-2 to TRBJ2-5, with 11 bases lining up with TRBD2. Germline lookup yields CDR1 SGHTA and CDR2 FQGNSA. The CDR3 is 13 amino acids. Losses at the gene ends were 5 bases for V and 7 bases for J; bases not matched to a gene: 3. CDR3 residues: CASSPLAGGTQYF. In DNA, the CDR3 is TGTGCCAGCAGCCCCCTAGCGGGAGGGACCCAGTACTTC.

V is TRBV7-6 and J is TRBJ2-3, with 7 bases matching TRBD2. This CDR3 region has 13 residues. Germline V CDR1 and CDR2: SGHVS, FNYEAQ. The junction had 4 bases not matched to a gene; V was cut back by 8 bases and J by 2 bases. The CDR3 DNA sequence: TGTGCCAGCGGCCGGGAGGCCACAGATACGCAGTATTTT. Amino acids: CASGREATDTQYF.

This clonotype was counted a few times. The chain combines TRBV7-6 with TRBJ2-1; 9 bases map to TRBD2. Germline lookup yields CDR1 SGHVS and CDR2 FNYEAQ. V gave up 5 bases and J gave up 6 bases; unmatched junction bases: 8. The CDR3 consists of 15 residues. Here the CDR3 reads CASSRGGGASNEQFF. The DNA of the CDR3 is TGTGCCAGCAGCCGGGGCGGGGGGGCTTCCAATGAGCAGTTCTTC.

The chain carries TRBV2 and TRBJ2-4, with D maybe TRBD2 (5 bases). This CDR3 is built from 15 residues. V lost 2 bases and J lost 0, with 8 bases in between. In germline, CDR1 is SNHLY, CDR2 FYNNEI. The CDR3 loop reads CASSERGLAKNIQYF. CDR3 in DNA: TGTGCCAGCAGTGAACGGGGTTTAGCCAAAAACATTCAGTACTTC.

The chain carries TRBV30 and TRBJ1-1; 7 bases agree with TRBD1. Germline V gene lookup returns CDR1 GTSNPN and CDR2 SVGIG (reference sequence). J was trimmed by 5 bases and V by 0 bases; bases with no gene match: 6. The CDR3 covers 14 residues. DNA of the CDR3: TGTGCCTGGAGTGTATCGACAGGGAGGACTGAAGCTTTCTTT. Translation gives CAWSVSTGRTEAFF.

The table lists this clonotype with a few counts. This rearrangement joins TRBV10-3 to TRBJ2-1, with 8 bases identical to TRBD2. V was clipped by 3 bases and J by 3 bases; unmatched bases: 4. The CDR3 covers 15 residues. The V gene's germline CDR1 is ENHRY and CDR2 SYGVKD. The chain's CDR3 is CAISDDSGDYNEQFF. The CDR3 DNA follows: TGTGCCATCAGTGATGATAGCGGGGACTACAATGAGCAGTTCTTC.

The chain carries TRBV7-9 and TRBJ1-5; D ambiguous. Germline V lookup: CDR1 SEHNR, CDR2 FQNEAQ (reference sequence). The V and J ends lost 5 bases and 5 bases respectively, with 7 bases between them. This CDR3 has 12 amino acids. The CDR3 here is CASSPNDQPQHF. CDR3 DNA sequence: TGTGCCAGCAGCCCAAACGATCAGCCCCAGCATTTT.

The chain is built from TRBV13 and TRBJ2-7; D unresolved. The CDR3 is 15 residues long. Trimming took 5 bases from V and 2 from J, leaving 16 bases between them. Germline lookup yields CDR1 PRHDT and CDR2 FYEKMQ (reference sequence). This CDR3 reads CASSPYLGDTYEQYF. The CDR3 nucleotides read TGTGCCAGCAGCCCATACCTAGGTGACACCTACGAGCAGTACTTC.

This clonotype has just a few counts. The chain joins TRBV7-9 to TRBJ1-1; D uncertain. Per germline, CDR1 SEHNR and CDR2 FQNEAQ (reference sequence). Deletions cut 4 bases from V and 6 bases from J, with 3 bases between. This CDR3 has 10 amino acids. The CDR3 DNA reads TGTGCCAGCAGCTGGGCTGAAGCTTTCTTT. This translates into CASSWAEAFF.

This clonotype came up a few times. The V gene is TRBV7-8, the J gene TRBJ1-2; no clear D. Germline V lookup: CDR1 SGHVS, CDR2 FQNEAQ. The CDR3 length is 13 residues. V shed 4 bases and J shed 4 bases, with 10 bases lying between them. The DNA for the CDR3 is TGTGCCAGCAGCTCAAAGACACTCTATGGCTACACCTTC. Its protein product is CASSSKTLYGYTF. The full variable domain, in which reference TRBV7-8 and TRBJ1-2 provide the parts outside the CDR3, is GAGVSQSPRYKVAKRGQDVALRCDPISGHVSLFWYQQALGQGPEFLTYFQNEAQLDKSGLPSDRFFAERPEGSVSTLKIQRTQQEDSAVYLCASSSKTLYGYTFGSGTRLTVV.

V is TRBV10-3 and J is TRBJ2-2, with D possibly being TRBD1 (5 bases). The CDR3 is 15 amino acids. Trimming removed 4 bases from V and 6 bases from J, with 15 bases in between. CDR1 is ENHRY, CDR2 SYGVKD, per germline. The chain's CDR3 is CAISVRQGSAGELFF. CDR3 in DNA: TGTGCCATCAGTGTAAGGCAGGGTTCAGCCGGGGAGCTGTTTTTT.

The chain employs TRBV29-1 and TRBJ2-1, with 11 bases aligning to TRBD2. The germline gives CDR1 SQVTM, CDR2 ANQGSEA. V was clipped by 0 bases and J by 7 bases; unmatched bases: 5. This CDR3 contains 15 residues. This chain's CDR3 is CSVEEVAGGPNEQFF. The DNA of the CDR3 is TGCAGCGTTGAAGAGGTAGCGGGGGGGCCAAATGAGCAGTTCTTC.

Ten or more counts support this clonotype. The CDR3 nucleotides read TGTGCCAGCAGTTTTACCCTGGACACTTTGAACACTGAAGCTTTCTTT. It specifies CASSFTLDTLNTEAFF. The chain couples TRBV6-2 or TRBV6-3 to TRBJ1-1; weak D call: TRBD1 (5 bases). Trimming left V 4 bases short and J 0 bases short, with 15 bases between. Germline lookup yields CDR1 MNHEY and CDR2 SVGEGT. The CDR3 runs to 16 residues.

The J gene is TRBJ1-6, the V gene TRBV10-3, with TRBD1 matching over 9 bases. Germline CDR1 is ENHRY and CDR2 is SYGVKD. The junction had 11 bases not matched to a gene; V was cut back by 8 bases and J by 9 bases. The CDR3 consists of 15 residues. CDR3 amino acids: CAIAPSGTGSSPLHF. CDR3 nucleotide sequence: TGTGCCATCGCCCCCTCCGGGACAGGGAGTTCACCCCTCCACTTT.

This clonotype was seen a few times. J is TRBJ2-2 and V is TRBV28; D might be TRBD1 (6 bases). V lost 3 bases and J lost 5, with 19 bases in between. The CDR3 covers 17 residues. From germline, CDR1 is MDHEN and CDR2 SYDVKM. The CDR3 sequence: CASSFRRGYGMTGELFF. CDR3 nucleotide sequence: TGTGCCAGCAGTTTTCGCAGGGGTTATGGCATGACCGGGGAGCTGTTTTTT.

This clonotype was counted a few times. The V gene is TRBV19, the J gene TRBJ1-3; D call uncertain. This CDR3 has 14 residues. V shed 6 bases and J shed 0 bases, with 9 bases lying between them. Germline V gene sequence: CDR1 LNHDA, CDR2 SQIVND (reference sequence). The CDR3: CASRATNSGNTIYF. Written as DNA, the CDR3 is TGTGCCAGTAGGGCGACGAACTCTGGAAACACCATATATTTT.

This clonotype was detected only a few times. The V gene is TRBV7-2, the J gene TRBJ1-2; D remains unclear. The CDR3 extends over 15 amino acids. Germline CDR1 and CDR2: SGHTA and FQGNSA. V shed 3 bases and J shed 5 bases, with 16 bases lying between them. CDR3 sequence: CASSFQSVQSYGYTF. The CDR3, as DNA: TGTGCCAGCAGCTTTCAATCCGTGCAAAGTTATGGCTACACCTTC. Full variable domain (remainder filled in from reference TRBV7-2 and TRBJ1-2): GAGVSQSPSNKVTEKGKDVELRCDPISGHTALYWYRQSLGQGLEFLIYFQGNSAPDKSGLPSDRFSAERTGGSVSTLTIQRTQQEDSAVYLCASSFQSVQSYGYTFGSGTRLTVV.

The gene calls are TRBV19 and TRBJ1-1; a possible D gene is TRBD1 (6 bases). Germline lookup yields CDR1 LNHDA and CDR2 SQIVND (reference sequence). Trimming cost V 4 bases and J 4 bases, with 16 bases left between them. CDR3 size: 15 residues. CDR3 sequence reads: CASSKGPGRGTEAFF. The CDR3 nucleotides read TGTGCCAGTAGTAAAGGCCCTGGCAGGGGCACTGAAGCTTTCTTT.

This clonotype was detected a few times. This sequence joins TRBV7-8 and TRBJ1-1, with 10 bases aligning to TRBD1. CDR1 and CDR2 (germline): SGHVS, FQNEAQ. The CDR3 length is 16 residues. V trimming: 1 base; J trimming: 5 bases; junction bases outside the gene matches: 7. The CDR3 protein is CASSLGMWDRGTEAFF. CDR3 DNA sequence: TGTGCCAGCAGCTTAGGGATGTGGGACAGGGGAACTGAAGCTTTCTTT.

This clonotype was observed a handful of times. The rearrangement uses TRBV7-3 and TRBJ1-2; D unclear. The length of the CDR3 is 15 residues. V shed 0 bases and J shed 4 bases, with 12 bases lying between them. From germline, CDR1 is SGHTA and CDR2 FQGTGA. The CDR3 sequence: CASSLTGTDAYGYTF. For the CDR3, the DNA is TGTGCCAGCAGCTTAACGGGAACAGACGCCTATGGCTACACCTTC. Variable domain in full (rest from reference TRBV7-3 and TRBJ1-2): GAGVSQTPSNKVTEKGKYVELRCDPISGHTALYWYRQSLGQGPEFLIYFQGTGAADDSGLPNDRFFAVRPEGSVSTLKIQRTERGDSAVYLCASSLTGTDAYGYTFGSGTRLTVV.

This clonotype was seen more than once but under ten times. The CDR3 loop is CASSYAYSSGGYQETQYF. CDR3 nucleotides: TGTGCCAGCAGTTACGCCTACTCCAGCGGGGGGTACCAAGAGACCCAGTACTTC. V gene TRBV6-2 or TRBV6-3 combines with J gene TRBJ2-5, with 9 bases lining up with TRBD2. Germline trimming cut 2 bases from V and 0 bases from J; bases unmatched to any gene: 10. CDR3 length: 18 residues. Germline loops: CDR1 MNHEY, CDR2 SVGEGT.

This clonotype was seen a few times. This chain's CDR3 is CASSEYGPDTQYF. The CDR3 DNA sequence: TGTGCCAGCAGTGAATATGGCCCAGATACGCAGTATTTT. The rearrangement links TRBV25-1 to TRBJ2-3; D gene ambiguous. Germline V lookup: CDR1 MGHDK, CDR2 SYGVNS. The CDR3 consists of 13 residues. Trimming stripped 0 bases from V and 4 bases from J, with 5 bases between.